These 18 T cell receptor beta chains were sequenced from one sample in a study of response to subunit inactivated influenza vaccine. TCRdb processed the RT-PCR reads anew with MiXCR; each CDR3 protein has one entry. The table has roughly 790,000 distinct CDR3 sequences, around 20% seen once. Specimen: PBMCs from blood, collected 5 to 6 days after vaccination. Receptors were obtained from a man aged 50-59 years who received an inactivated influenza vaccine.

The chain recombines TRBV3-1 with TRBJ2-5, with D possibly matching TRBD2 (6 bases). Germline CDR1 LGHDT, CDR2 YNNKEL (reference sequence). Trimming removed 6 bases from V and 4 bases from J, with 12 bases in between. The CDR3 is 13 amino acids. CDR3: CASRILARETQYF. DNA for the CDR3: TGTGCCAGCAGAATACTAGCCCGAGAGACCCAGTACTTC.

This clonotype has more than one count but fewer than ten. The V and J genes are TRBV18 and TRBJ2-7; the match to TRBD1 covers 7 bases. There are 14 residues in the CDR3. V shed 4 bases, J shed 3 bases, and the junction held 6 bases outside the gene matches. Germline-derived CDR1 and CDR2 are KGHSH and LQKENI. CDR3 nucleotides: TGTGCCAGCTCACTGGACAGGTTGATCTACGAGCAGTACTTC. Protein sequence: CASSLDRLIYEQYF.

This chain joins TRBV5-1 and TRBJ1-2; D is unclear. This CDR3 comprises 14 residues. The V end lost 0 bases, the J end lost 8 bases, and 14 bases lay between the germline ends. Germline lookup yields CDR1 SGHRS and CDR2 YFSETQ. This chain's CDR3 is CASSLVGAGFGYTF. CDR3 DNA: TGCGCCAGCAGCTTGGTGGGAGCAGGCTTCGGCTACACCTTC.

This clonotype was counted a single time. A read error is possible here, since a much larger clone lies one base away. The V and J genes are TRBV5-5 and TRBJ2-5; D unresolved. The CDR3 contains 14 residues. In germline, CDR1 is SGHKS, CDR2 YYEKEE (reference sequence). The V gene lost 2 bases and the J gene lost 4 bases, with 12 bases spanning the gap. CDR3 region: CASSFTGQRETQYF. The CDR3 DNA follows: TGTGCCAGCAGCTTTACTGGGCAGAGAGAGACCCAGTACTTC.

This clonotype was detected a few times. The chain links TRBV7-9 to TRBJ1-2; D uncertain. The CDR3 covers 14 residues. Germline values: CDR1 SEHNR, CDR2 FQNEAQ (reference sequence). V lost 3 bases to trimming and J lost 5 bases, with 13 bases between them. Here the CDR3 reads CASSLTALVYGYTF. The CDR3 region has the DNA TGTGCCAGCAGCTTGACGGCCCTGGTTTATGGCTACACCTTC.

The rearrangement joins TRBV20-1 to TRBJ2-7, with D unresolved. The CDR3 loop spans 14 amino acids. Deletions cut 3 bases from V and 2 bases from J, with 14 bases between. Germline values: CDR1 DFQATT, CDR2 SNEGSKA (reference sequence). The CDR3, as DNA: TGCAGTGCTAGTGAAATGGACGGAACCTACGAGCAGTACTTC. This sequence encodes CSASEMDGTYEQYF.

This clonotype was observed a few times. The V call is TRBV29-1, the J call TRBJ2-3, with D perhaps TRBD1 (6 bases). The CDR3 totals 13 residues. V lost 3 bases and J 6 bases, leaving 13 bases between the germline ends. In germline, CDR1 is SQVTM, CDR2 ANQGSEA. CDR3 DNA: TGCAGCGTTGAGGTGGGGCAGGGGGATACGCAGTATTTT. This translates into CSVEVGQGDTQYF.

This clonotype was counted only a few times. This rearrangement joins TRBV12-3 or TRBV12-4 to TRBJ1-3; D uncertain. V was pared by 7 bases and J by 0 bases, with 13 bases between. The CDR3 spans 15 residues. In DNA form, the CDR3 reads TGTGCCAGCAAGGTTGACGGGAGCTCTGGAAACACCATATATTTT. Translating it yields CASKVDGSSGNTIYF.

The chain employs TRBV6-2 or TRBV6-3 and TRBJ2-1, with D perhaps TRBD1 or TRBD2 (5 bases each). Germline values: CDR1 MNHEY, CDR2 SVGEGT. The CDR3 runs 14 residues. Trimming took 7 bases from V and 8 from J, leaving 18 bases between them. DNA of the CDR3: TGTGCCAGCACGGGGCAGACTCTTCTCGATGAGCAGTTCTTC. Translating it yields CASTGQTLLDEQFF.

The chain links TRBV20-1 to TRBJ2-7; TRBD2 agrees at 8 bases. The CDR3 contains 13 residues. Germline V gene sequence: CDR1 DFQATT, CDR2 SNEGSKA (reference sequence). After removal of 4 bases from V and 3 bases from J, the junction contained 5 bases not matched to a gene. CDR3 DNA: TGCAGTGCTAAAGCGGGAGTCGGCTACGAGCAGTACTTC. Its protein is CSAKAGVGYEQYF.

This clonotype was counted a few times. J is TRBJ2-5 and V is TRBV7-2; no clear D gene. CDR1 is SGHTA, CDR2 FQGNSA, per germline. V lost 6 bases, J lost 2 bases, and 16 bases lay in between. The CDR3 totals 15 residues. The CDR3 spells CASSPFFGGQETQYF. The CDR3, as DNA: TGTGCCAGCAGTCCCTTCTTCGGCGGACAAGAGACCCAGTACTTC.

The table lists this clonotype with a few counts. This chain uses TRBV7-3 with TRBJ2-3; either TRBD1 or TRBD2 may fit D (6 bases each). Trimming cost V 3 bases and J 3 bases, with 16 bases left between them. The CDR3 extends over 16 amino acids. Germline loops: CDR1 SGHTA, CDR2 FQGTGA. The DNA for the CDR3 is TGTGCCAGCAGCTTGGGTGGGGGGCCCGCGACAGATACGCAGTATTTT. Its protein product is CASSLGGGPATDTQYF.

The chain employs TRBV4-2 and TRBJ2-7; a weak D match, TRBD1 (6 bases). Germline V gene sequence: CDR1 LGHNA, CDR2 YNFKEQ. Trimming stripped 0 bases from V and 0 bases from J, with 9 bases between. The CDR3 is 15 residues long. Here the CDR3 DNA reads TGTGCCAGCAGCCAAGAGAGGACAGTCTCCTACGAGCAGTACTTC. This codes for CASSQERTVSYEQYF.

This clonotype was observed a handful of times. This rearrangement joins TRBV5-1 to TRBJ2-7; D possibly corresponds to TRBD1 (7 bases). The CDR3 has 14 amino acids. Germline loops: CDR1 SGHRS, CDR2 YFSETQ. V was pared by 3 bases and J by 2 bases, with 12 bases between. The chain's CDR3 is CASSWGGTAYEQYF. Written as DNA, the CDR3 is TGCGCCAGCAGCTGGGGCGGGACAGCCTACGAGCAGTACTTC. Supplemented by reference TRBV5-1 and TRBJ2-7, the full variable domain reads KAGVTQTPRYLIKTRGQQVTLSCSPISGHRSVSWYQQTPGQGLQFLFEYFSETQRNKGNFPGRFSGRQFSNSRSEMNVSTLELGDSALYLCASSWGGTAYEQYFGPGTRLTVT.

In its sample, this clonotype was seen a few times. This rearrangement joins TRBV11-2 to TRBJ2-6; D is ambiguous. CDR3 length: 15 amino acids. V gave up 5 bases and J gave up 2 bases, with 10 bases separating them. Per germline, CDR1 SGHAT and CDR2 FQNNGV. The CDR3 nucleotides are TGTGCCAGCAGCCAACCGGGTGCTGGGGCCAACGTCCTGACTTTC. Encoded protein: CASSQPGAGANVLTF.

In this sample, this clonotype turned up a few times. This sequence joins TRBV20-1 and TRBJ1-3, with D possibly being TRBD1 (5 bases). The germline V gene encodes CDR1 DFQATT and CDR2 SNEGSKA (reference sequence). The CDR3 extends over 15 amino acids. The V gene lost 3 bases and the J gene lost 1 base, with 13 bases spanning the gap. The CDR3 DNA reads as TGCAGTGCTAGTGTGCAGGGAGTGTCTGGAAACACCATATATTTT. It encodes CSASVQGVSGNTIYF.

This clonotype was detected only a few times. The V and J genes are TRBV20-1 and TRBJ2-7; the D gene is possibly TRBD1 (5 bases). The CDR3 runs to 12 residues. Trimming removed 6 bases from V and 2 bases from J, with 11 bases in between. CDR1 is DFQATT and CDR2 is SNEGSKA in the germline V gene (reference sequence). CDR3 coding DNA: TGCAGTGCGGGGCAGCGTGCCTACGAGCAGTACTTC. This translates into CSAGQRAYEQYF.

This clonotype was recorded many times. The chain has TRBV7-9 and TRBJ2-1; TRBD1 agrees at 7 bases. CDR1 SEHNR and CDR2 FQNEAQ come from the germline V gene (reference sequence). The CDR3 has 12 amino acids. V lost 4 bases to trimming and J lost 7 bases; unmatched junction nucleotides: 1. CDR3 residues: CASSSTGNEQFF. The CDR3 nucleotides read TGTGCCAGCAGCTCGACAGGGAATGAGCAGTTCTTC.